The 17 T cell receptor beta chains presented below share a single source sample, sequenced in a study of cytomegalovirus exposure and HLA in healthy donors. Researchers ran the PCR with 60 Vbeta and 13 Jbeta primers. Produced via immunoSEQ multiplex PCR; TCRdb's table is partial and in-frame only. The sample consists of some 180,000 clones, around 80% of them appearing once. What was sequenced was PBMCs. Every receptor here comes from a woman aged 55-70 years in good health and CMV-seropositive.

The rearrangement joins TRBV27 to TRBJ1-5; 7 nucleotides match TRBD1. The length of the CDR3 is 17 residues. V lost 2 bases and J lost 1; bases outside the gene matches: 8. Germline V lookup: CDR1 MNHEY, CDR2 SMNVEV (reference sequence). CDR3 nucleotide sequence: TGTGCCAGCAGTTTAAACCCCAGGGGGATGAGCAATCAGCCCCAGCATTTT. Its protein product is CASSLNPRGMSNQPQHF.

This chain uses TRBV30 with TRBJ2-5, with TRBD2 matching 11 bases. Germline V gene lookup returns CDR1 GTSNPN and CDR2 SVGIG (reference sequence). The CDR3 has 17 amino acids. Trimming removed 1 base from V and 5 bases from J; junction bases left unmatched: 12. The CDR3 nucleotides are TGTGCCTGGAGTGAGGGGGTTAGCGGGAGGGCTGGTGAGACCCAGTACTTC. Translating it yields CAWSEGVSGRAGETQYF.

This clone is a singleton in its sample. The V call is TRBV7-9, the J call TRBJ2-7, with D possibly matching TRBD1 (7 bases). The CDR3 has 15 residues. V was clipped by 7 bases and J by 3 bases, with 19 bases between them. Germline loops: CDR1 SEHNR, CDR2 FQNEAQ (reference sequence). The CDR3 DNA sequence: TGTGCCAGCAACCTCGGGGCGGGACAGAGCTACGAGCAGTACTTC. Its protein is CASNLGAGQSYEQYF.

This chain connects TRBV4-3 to TRBJ2-3, with 9 bases matching TRBD2. CDR1 is LGHNA and CDR2 is YSLEER in the germline V gene. The ends lost 1 base at V and 0 bases at J; junction bases unmatched: 5. The CDR3 extends over 17 amino acids. CDR3 sequence reads: CASSQALAGSSTDTQYF. CDR3 bases: TGCGCCAGCAGCCAAGCCCTAGCGGGGTCTAGCACAGATACGCAGTATTTT.

The CDR3 nucleotides read TGTGCCAGCAGTGGACAGGGACAATTTCAGCCCCAGCATTTT. It is translated as CASSGQGQFQPQHF. The chain uses TRBV9 and TRBJ1-5; 8 positions match TRBD1. V shed 5 bases and J 6 bases; nucleotides not matched to a gene: 7. The CDR3 sequence is 14 residues long. Germline assignment: CDR1 SGDLS and CDR2 YYNGEE.

This chain joins TRBV7-6 and TRBJ2-1; possible D gene TRBD1, 6 bases. Trimming shortened V by 5 bases and J by 0 bases, and 14 bases separated the two germline ends. Looked up from germline, CDR1 is SGHVS and CDR2 is FNYEAQ. The CDR3 has 16 amino acids. For the CDR3, the DNA is TGTGCCAGCAGCCCGGATACAGGGTACTCCTACAATGAGCAGTTCTTC. As protein: CASSPDTGYSYNEQFF.

In this sample, this clone turned up a few times. The chain carries TRBV7-2 and TRBJ1-6; possible D gene TRBD1, 6 bases. Germline-derived CDR1 and CDR2 are SGHTA and FQGNSA. Trimming removed 2 bases from V and 4 bases from J, with 12 bases in between. The CDR3 runs to 16 residues. The CDR3 here is CASSLRGTEYNSPLHF. The CDR3 DNA sequence: TGTGCCAGCAGCTTAAGGGGGACCGAATATAATTCACCCCTCCACTTT.

The V and J genes are TRBV5-6 and TRBJ2-7; a possible D gene is TRBD2 (6 bases). Looked up from germline, CDR1 is SGHDT and CDR2 is YYEEEE. The CDR3 loop spans 19 amino acids. V was clipped by 2 bases and J by 0 bases, with 24 bases between them. The CDR3: CASSFFTPAGQGFSYEQYF. CDR3 DNA: TGTGCCAGCAGCTTTTTCACCCCCGCGGGGCAGGGATTCTCCTACGAGCAGTACTTC.

The rearrangement joins TRBV30 to TRBJ2-1, with 8 nucleotides matching TRBD1. V trimming: 1 base; J trimming: 0 bases; junction bases outside the gene matches: 11. Germline V lookup: CDR1 GTSNPN, CDR2 SVGIG (reference sequence). The CDR3 is 18 amino acids. The DNA of the CDR3 is TGTGCCTGGAGTGCAAGGGACAGGCGACGAAGCTCCTACAATGAGCAGTTCTTC. Protein: CAWSARDRRRSSYNEQFF.

The V call is TRBV5-6, the J call TRBJ2-7, with TRBD1 identical over 7 bases. The CDR3 loop spans 16 amino acids. From germline, CDR1 is SGHDT and CDR2 YYEEEE. Trimming at V came to 1 base and at J to 0 bases, leaving 7 bases not matched to a gene. The CDR3 here is CASSLWWTGDSYEQYF. CDR3 DNA: TGTGCCAGCAGCTTGTGGTGGACAGGCGACTCCTACGAGCAGTACTTC.

The chain uses TRBV6-5 and TRBJ2-3, with TRBD2 matching 10 bases. The CDR3 sequence is 16 residues long. Looked up from germline, CDR1 is MNHEY and CDR2 is SVGAGI. Trimming cost V 2 bases and J 2 bases; bases outside gene matches: 4. CDR3 region: CASSYSGRGDTDTQYF. CDR3 nucleotides: TGTGCCAGCAGTTACAGCGGGAGGGGAGACACAGATACGCAGTATTTT.

A note on this clone: A read error may account for a junction end that differs from germline. This chain connects TRBV28 to TRBJ2-6; 7 nucleotides match TRBD2. This CDR3 comprises 16 residues. Germline CDR1 and CDR2: MDHEN and SYDVKM. In DNA form, the CDR3 reads TGTGCCAGCAGTTTCTCGGACCTGGGAGGGGCCAACGGCCTGACTTTC. It translates to CASSFSDLGGANGLTF.

V usage is TRBV6-1 and J usage is TRBJ1-5, with D possibly TRBD1 on 5 matching bases. There are 15 residues in the CDR3. Germline CDR1 MNHNS, CDR2 SASEGT. Trimming took off 4 bases at V and 6 bases at J, with 16 bases between the two ends. This CDR3 reads CASSGGWGGVQPQHF. CDR3 bases: TGTGCCAGCAGTGGAGGTTGGGGGGGAGTTCAGCCCCAGCATTTT.

This sequence joins TRBV5-6 and TRBJ2-5; 8 bases line up with TRBD1. Judging by the DNA end, TRBJ2-7 fits better; the J call may be wrong. Germline CDR1 and CDR2: SGHDT and YYEEEE. This CDR3 comprises 14 residues. Here the CDR3 reads CASSPGTGSYEQYF. The CDR3 region has the DNA TGTGCCAGCAGTCCCGGGACAGGCTCCTACGAGCAGTACTTC.

This chain links TRBV14 with TRBJ2-5; no clear D. V lost 1 base and J 7 bases, leaving 10 bases between the germline ends. Germline lookup yields CDR1 SGHDN and CDR2 FVKESK. This CDR3 is built from 13 residues. The CDR3 bases are TGTGCCAGCAGCCAAGGCGTGCCGGGGACCCAGTACTTC. Protein sequence: CASSQGVPGTQYF.

V is TRBV28 and J is TRBJ2-2; TRBD2 aligns across 9 bases. The CDR3 loop spans 21 amino acids. Germline CDR1 and CDR2: MDHEN and SYDVKM. V shed 8 bases and J 6 bases; nucleotides not matched to a gene: 28. The DNA of the CDR3 is TGTGCCAGCTATACCCTCGAGCGGGGGGCTAACAACAGAAGGTCTCCCGGGGAGCTGTTTTTT. Translated: CASYTLERGANNRRSPGELFF.

This rearrangement joins TRBV5-4 to TRBJ1-1; 8 positions match TRBD1. In germline, CDR1 is SGHNT, CDR2 YYREEE (reference sequence). V was clipped by 6 bases and J by 9 bases; unmatched bases: 16. The CDR3 sequence is 15 residues long. This chain's CDR3 is CASTLTQGVAGQAFF. CDR3 coding DNA: TGTGCCAGCACCTTAACACAGGGGGTTGCGGGGCAAGCTTTCTTT.